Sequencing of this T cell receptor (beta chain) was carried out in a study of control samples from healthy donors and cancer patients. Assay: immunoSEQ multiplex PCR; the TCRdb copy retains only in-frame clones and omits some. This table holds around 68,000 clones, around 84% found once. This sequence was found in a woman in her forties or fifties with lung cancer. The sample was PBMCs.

The CDR3 here is CASSPRDIDEKLFF. As DNA, the CDR3 is TGTGCCAGCAGCCCCCGGGACATTGATGAAAAACTGTTTTTT. This chain links TRBV7-9 with TRBJ1-4; a weak D match, TRBD1 (6 bases). V lost 5 bases and J lost 6, with 13 bases in between. From germline, CDR1 is SEHNR and CDR2 FQNEAQ (reference sequence). The CDR3 contains 14 residues.